This paragraph reports one T cell receptor (beta chain). Only in-frame clones appear in the TCRdb table, and some are missing; sequencing was by immunoSEQ multiplex PCR. The data contain about 71,000 clones, about 91% of them singletons. This entry is derived from a study of T cell changes during pregnancy in multiple sclerosis. Germline assignment: CDR1 SGHAT and CDR2 FQNNGV. There are 14 residues in the CDR3. After removal of 6 bases from V and 3 bases from J, the junction contained 8 bases not matched to a gene. The source is a female donor with multiple sclerosis, enrolled in a pregnancy study. Sequenced material: CD8+ T cells from peripheral blood mononuclear cells, taken before pregnancy. This sequence joins TRBV11-2 and TRBJ2-7; 7 bases are a match to TRBD1. Here the CDR3 reads CASRAGTENYEQYF. The CDR3, as DNA: TGTGCCAGCAGGGCCGGGACAGAAAACTACGAGCAGTACTTC.